This entry is about one T cell receptor beta chain. The antigen is unknown. This sample was included in a study of T cell repertoires in cytomegalovirus infection. Trimming took 5 bases from V and 10 from J, leaving 23 bases between them. The CDR3 consists of 15 residues. Germline CDR1 and CDR2: SGHVS and FQNEAQ. TCRdb itself ran the reads through MiXCR, one entry per CDR3 protein. The table records some 700,000 distinct CDR3 sequences, 30% to 40% of them present only once. General study points: Clonotypes of TCR beta that were HLA-C-restricted and CMV-specific dominated the ex vivo response.

The receptor comes from a human donor in good health (CMV status not recorded). Some clones in this sample may be carry-over from other donors' samples. The rearrangement links TRBV7-8 to TRBJ2-5; D is possibly TRBD2 (6 bases). Sequencing used cultured PBMCs, obtained from culture after CMV antigen stimulation. Here the CDR3 DNA reads TGTGCCAGCAGCCCCAACCTCGGGGCCCCGGGGGACCAGTACTTC. It codes for CASSPNLGAPGDQYF.